The 8 T cell receptor beta chains below all came from one sample that was sequenced in a study of OX40 agonist ivuxolimab in advanced cancers. Using immunoSEQ multiplex PCR, the repertoire was profiled, and TCRdb retains in-frame clones only, with some absent. Of 50,000 to 75,000 clones in the sample, 82% were seen once. The source material was CD4+ or CD8+ T cells sorted from blood, sampled in a trial of the OX40 agonist ivuxolimab. The source of these receptors is an adult with an advanced solid tumor such as melanoma, head and neck, liver or kidney cancer.

This chain joins TRBV7-3 and TRBJ2-2; D is undetermined. V was shortened by 1 base and J by 6 bases, with 9 bases between the two germline ends. Looked up from germline, CDR1 is SGHTA and CDR2 is FQGTGA. CDR3 length equals 14 residues. The CDR3 bases are TGTGCCAGCAGCTTAAATACTCTTTCCGGGGAGCTGTTTTTT. Protein sequence: CASSLNTLSGELFF.

The gene calls are TRBV5-4 and TRBJ2-1; 11 nucleotides agree with TRBD2. This CDR3 spans 16 amino acids. Looked up from germline, CDR1 is SGHNT and CDR2 is YYREEE (reference sequence). Trimming at V came to 3 bases and at J to 0 bases, leaving 2 bases not matched to a gene. CDR3 region: CASSSGTSGSYNEQFF. The CDR3 coding sequence is TGTGCCAGCAGCTCAGGGACTAGCGGCTCCTACAATGAGCAGTTCTTC.

The V gene is TRBV12-5, the J gene TRBJ2-3, with TRBD2 matching 9 bases. Germline values: CDR1 LGHNT, CDR2 FRNRAP. The V segment lost 2 bases and the J segment 1 base; nucleotides outside the gene matches: 19. The CDR3 has 21 amino acids. The chain's CDR3 is CASGLMRGLAREGRGTDTQYF. CDR3 nucleotide sequence: TGTGCTAGTGGTTTGATGCGGGGATTAGCGCGGGAGGGCCGAGGCACAGATACGCAGTATTTT.

This rearrangement joins TRBV6-1 to TRBJ2-3, with TRBD1 as a possible D gene (6 bases). V shed 7 bases and J shed 0 bases, with 11 bases lying between them. CDR1 and CDR2 (germline): MNHNS, SASEGT. The CDR3 consists of 14 residues. CDR3 sequence: CASKFDRSTDTQYF. CDR3 DNA: TGTGCCAGCAAGTTCGACAGGAGCACAGATACGCAGTATTTT.

V and J are TRBV19 and TRBJ1-5; D ambiguous. CDR1 and CDR2 (germline): LNHDA, SQIVND (reference sequence). The V end lost 5 bases, the J end lost 5 bases, and 13 bases lay between the germline ends. The CDR3 has 14 amino acids. The CDR3 nucleotides are TGTGCCAGTAGTCGGCAGGCTGGGGATCAGCCCCAGCATTTT. Encoded protein: CASSRQAGDQPQHF.

The chain employs TRBV18 and TRBJ2-3; D gene ambiguous. The CDR3 length is 14 residues. Germline assignment: CDR1 KGHSH and CDR2 LQKENI. The V gene lost 2 bases and the J gene lost 2 bases, with 8 bases spanning the gap. CDR3 protein: CASSPSHNTDTQYF. CDR3 nucleotide sequence: TGTGCCAGCTCACCATCACATAACACAGATACGCAGTATTTT.

This chain connects TRBV5-6 to TRBJ1-1; tentatively, D is TRBD1 (5 bases). Germline CDR1 SGHDT, CDR2 YYEEEE. V was clipped by 1 base and J by 4 bases, with 17 bases between them. The CDR3 sequence is 16 residues long. CDR3 sequence (DNA): TGTGCCAGCAGCTTGAAACACGGACATGTAGGCACTGAAGCTTTCTTT. This translates into CASSLKHGHVGTEAFF.

The chain employs TRBV18 and TRBJ1-1, with TRBD1 identical over 7 bases. CDR1 and CDR2 (germline): KGHSH, LQKENI. V shed 2 bases, J shed 0 bases, and the junction held 12 bases outside the gene matches. The CDR3 is 18 amino acids. The CDR3 here is CASSPSHLQGSMNTEAFF. The CDR3 coding sequence is TGTGCCAGCTCACCATCGCACCTACAGGGGTCGATGAACACTGAAGCTTTCTTT.